The text below deals with one TCR beta chain. The sample originates from a study of blood T cell repertoires in COVID-19. Turning to the study itself: The samples span acute and convalescent COVID-19 from the United States, Italy and Spain. From T cells, B-cell-depleted T cells, or PBMCs came the material, which was cDNA or gDNA.

A Seattle source enrolled patients during active infection and followed them longitudinally. In the original processing: Reference gene primer amplification in the assay estimated nucleated cell counts. The protocol was immunoSEQ multiplex PCR, while the TCRdb copy is restricted to in-frame clones and leaves out a portion. V and J calls plus clone size are reproduced from that table; the DNA served to infer D and trimming. This table holds tens of thousands of clones, about four fifths found once. J was trimmed by 8 bases and V by 0 bases; bases with no gene match: 6. CDR3 length equals 16 residues. Germline V gives CDR1 SGDLS, CDR2 YYNGEE.

The sequence came from a man between 65 and 85 years old with COVID-19, enrolled during active disease. What was sequenced was peripheral blood. This rearrangement joins TRBV9 to TRBJ2-1, with 12 bases identical to TRBD2. In DNA, the CDR3 is TGTGCCAGCAGCGTAGAGCCCCTAGCGGGGGGGGATGAGCAGTTCTTC. As protein: CASSVEPLAGGDEQFF.